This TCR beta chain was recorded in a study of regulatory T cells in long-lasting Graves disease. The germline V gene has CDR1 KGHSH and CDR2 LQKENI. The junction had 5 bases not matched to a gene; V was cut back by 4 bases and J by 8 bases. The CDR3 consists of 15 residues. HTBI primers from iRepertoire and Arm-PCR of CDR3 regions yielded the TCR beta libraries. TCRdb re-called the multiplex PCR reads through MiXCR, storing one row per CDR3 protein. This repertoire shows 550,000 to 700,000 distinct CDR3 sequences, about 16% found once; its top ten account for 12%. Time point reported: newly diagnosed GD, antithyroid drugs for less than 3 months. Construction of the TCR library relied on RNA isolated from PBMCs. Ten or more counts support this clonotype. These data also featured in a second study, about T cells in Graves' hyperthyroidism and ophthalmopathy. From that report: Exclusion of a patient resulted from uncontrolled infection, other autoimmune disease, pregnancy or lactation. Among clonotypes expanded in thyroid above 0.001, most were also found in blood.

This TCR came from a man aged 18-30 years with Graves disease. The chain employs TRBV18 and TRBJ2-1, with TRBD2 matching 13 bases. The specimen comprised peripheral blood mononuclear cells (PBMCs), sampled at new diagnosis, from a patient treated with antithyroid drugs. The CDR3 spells CASSRTSGSGDEQFF. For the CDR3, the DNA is TGTGCCAGCTCACGGACTAGCGGGAGTGGGGATGAGCAGTTCTTC. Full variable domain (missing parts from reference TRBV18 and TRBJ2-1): NAGVMQNPRHLVRRRGQEARLRCSPMKGHSHVYWYRQLPEEGLKFMVYLQKENIIDESGMPKERFSAEFPKEGPSILRIQQVVRGDSAAYFCASSRTSGSGDEQFFGPGTRLTVL.